This entry lists 24 T cell receptor beta chains sequenced from one sample in a study of cytomegalovirus exposure and HLA in healthy donors. In the PCR, 60 Vbeta and 13 Jbeta primers were used. TCRdb's table, derived via immunoSEQ multiplex PCR, lists solely in-frame clones and lacks some. Of some 190,000 clones in the sample, approximately 77% were seen once. Sample: PBMCs. The receptor set was obtained from a middle-aged man in good health and CMV-seropositive.

The chain recombines TRBV5-1 with TRBJ2-2; 8 nucleotides align to TRBD1. After removal of 0 bases from V and 7 bases from J, the junction contained 5 bases not matched to a gene. Looked up from germline, CDR1 is SGHRS and CDR2 is YFSETQ. This CDR3 contains 15 residues. The CDR3: CASSLDRGKVGELFF. The CDR3 DNA sequence: TGCGCCAGCAGCTTGGACAGGGGGAAGGTCGGGGAGCTGTTTTTT.

CDR3 in DNA: TGTGCCAGCAGACTACGGGGCAGGGGAGCGAATGAGCAGTTCTTC. Amino acids: CASRLRGRGANEQFF. The genes are TRBV28 and TRBJ2-1; possibly TRBD1 for D (6 bases). Germline V gives CDR1 MDHEN, CDR2 SYDVKM. The CDR3 extends over 15 amino acids. V was shortened by 6 bases and J by 7 bases, with 19 bases between the two germline ends.

V is TRBV11-1 and J is TRBJ1-1; unclear D gene. Germline V CDR1 and CDR2: SGHAT, FQDESV (reference sequence). V was trimmed by 5 bases and J by 1 base, leaving 8 bases between them. The CDR3 runs to 13 residues. The CDR3 region has the DNA TGTGCCAGCAGCCCTTTCAGGAACACTGAAGCTTTCTTT. Its protein is CASSPFRNTEAFF.

This chain joins TRBV5-1 and TRBJ2-2; D is perhaps TRBD1 (6 bases). The CDR3 is 18 residues long. Germline V lookup: CDR1 SGHRS, CDR2 YFSETQ. Trimming cost V 4 bases and J 0 bases, with 19 bases left between them. The CDR3, as DNA: TGCGCCAGCAGCCCCTATGTTGGGGGCTACGCGAACACCGGGGAGCTGTTTTTT. The encoded protein is CASSPYVGGYANTGELFF.

The chain employs TRBV7-6 and TRBJ2-1, with a possible D match to TRBD1 (6 bases). The germline V and J ends were trimmed by 4 bases and 7 bases, with 20 bases remaining between them. Germline V gives CDR1 SGHVS, CDR2 FNYEAQ. CDR3 length equals 16 residues. DNA of the CDR3: TGTGCCAGCAGCTCGGTGACAGGAGTTTTAGGGAATGAGCAGTTCTTC. Its protein is CASSSVTGVLGNEQFF.

The genes are TRBV2 and TRBJ2-5, with TRBD2 matching over 7 bases. This CDR3 comprises 13 residues. Germline CDR1 and CDR2: SNHLY and FYNNEI. The junction had 10 bases not matched to a gene; V was cut back by 6 bases and J by 9 bases. As DNA, the CDR3 is TGTGCCAGCAGGTGGGGGGGAGAGGAGGCCCAGTACTTC. Amino acids: CASRWGGEEAQYF.

V is TRBV18 and J is TRBJ1-5; TRBD1 aligns across 8 bases. The CDR3 totals 14 residues. Germline V gives CDR1 KGHSH, CDR2 LQKENI. With V trimmed by 8 bases and J by 2 bases, 5 bases remained unmatched. Here the CDR3 DNA reads TGTGCCAGCACAGGGGGTAATGGCAATCAGCCCCAGCATTTT. This sequence encodes CASTGGNGNQPQHF.

The rearrangement links TRBV27 to TRBJ1-2; D uncertain. Germline V lookup: CDR1 MNHEY, CDR2 SMNVEV (reference sequence). V lost 3 bases to trimming and J lost 2 bases, with 7 bases between them. The CDR3 has 13 amino acids. CDR3 DNA: TGTGCCAGCAGTTTGCCGGGGAACTATGGCTACACCTTC. Its protein product is CASSLPGNYGYTF.

The chain couples TRBV2 to TRBJ2-1, with a tentative D call TRBD1 (6 bases). The CDR3 runs to 14 residues. V dropped 8 bases and J dropped 5 bases, with 16 bases sitting between them. Germline assignment: CDR1 SNHLY and CDR2 FYNNEI. In DNA form, the CDR3 reads TGTGCCAGCGGTCAGACAGGTCTCGACAATGAGCAGTTCTTC. Its protein is CASGQTGLDNEQFF.

This sequence joins TRBV11-2 and TRBJ2-7, with D perhaps matching TRBD2 (5 bases). The CDR3 extends over 18 amino acids. V shed 1 base and J shed 0 bases, with 19 bases lying between them. Germline V gene sequence: CDR1 SGHAT, CDR2 FQNNGV. CDR3: CASSLGTAARDASYEQYF. The CDR3 coding sequence is TGTGCCAGCAGCTTAGGGACCGCAGCACGGGATGCCTCCTACGAGCAGTACTTC.

The rearrangement joins TRBV10-3 to TRBJ2-3, with 12 nucleotides matching TRBD2. Germline V gene data show CDR1 as ENHRY and CDR2 as SYGVKD. The CDR3 is 16 amino acids. The V gene end was trimmed by 6 bases and the J gene end by 0 bases; junction bases not matched to a gene: 4. For the CDR3, the DNA is TGTGCCATCAGGGCCGGACTAGCGGGAAGCACAGATACGCAGTATTTT. Translating it yields CAIRAGLAGSTDTQYF.

The chain links TRBV28 to TRBJ2-5; TRBD2 aligns across 7 bases. The germline gives CDR1 MDHEN, CDR2 SYDVKM. CDR3 length equals 15 residues. Trimming removed 7 bases from V and 6 bases from J; junction bases left unmatched: 14. CDR3 protein: CASIPGAGLTQTQYF. The CDR3 bases are TGTGCCAGCATCCCAGGAGCGGGACTTACACAGACCCAGTACTTC.

The V and J genes are TRBV5-6 and TRBJ2-5, with TRBD2 as a possible D gene (5 bases). The CDR3 length is 16 residues. Germline CDR1 SGHDT, CDR2 YYEEEE. Trimming removed 4 bases at V and 2 bases at J, with 18 bases between. The CDR3 here is CASSARGWPQQETQYF. The CDR3 nucleotides read TGTGCCAGCAGCGCGCGCGGGTGGCCCCAACAAGAGACCCAGTACTTC. Drawing the rest from reference TRBV5-6 and TRBJ2-5, the complete variable domain is DAGVTQSPTHLIKTRGQQVTLRCSPKSGHDTVSWYQQALGQGPQFIFQYYEEEERQRGNFPDRFSGHQFPNYSSELNVNALLLGDSALYLCASSARGWPQQETQYFGPGTRLLVL.

For the CDR3, the DNA is TGTGCCAGCAGCACAGACAGGGGGGGGGAGCCCCAGCATTTT. Amino acid sequence: CASSTDRGGEPQHF. The V call is TRBV11-2, the J call TRBJ1-5, with 9 bases lining up with TRBD1. After removal of 5 bases from V and 8 bases from J, the junction contained 7 bases not matched to a gene. This CDR3 contains 14 residues. Germline CDR1 reads SGHAT; CDR2 reads FQNNGV.

V gene TRBV6-1 combines with J gene TRBJ2-1; tentative D call: TRBD2 (6 bases). The CDR3 is made up of 11 amino acids. The germline gives CDR1 MNHNS, CDR2 SASEGT. Trimming removed 10 bases at V and 8 bases at J, with 12 bases between. The CDR3 region is CAIPREDEQFF. Here the CDR3 DNA reads TGTGCCATCCCGAGGGAGGATGAGCAGTTCTTC.

This rearrangement joins TRBV4-1 to TRBJ1-2; possible D gene TRBD1, 5 bases. The CDR3 totals 17 residues. The ends were cut back, 0 bases at V and 2 bases at J, with 16 bases in the middle. Germline CDR1 reads MGHRA; CDR2 reads YSYEKL. The CDR3 region has the DNA TGCGCCAGCAGCCAAGAACGGAGGGAAGGGGACAACTATGGCTACACCTTC. Amino acids: CASSQERREGDNYGYTF.

The chain carries TRBV9 and TRBJ2-7; 7 nucleotides line up with TRBD1. With V trimmed by 8 bases and J by 5 bases, 10 bases remained unmatched. The germline CDR1 and CDR2 sequences are SGDLS and YYNGEE. The length of the CDR3 is 13 residues. The DNA of the CDR3 is TGTGCCAGAACGCCAGGGGGTATCGACGAGCAGTACTTC. Protein: CARTPGGIDEQYF.

The chain recombines TRBV2 with TRBJ2-5, with a tentative D call TRBD2 (6 bases). CDR3 size: 14 residues. Germline V gives CDR1 SNHLY, CDR2 FYNNEI. V was trimmed by 8 bases and J by 2 bases, leaving 15 bases between them. CDR3 loop: CASRERRGQETQYF. CDR3 DNA sequence: TGTGCCAGCCGCGAAAGGCGGGGACAAGAGACCCAGTACTTC.

The V and J genes are TRBV6-1 and TRBJ1-2, with 7 bases aligning to TRBD1. The V and J ends lost 6 bases and 4 bases, in that order; junction bases with no gene match: 11. Germline V gene sequence: CDR1 MNHNS, CDR2 SASEGT. The CDR3 totals 15 residues. CDR3 coding DNA: TGTGCCAGCAGATCTCAAGGGACAGACTTCTATGGCTACACCTTC. Its protein is CASRSQGTDFYGYTF.

This clone was found a few times. This chain uses TRBV30 with TRBJ1-2; D may be TRBD1 (5 bases). The CDR3 is 14 residues long. Trimming removed 0 bases at V and 8 bases at J, with 16 bases between. Germline assignment: CDR1 GTSNPN and CDR2 SVGIG (reference sequence). The CDR3 spells CAWSVLARDQGYTF. Here the CDR3 DNA reads TGTGCCTGGAGTGTACTGGCCAGGGATCAAGGCTACACCTTC.

The gene calls are TRBV15 and TRBJ1-2, with D hard to call. The CDR3 totals 15 residues. The V gene lost 0 bases and the J gene lost 2 bases, with 10 bases spanning the gap. CDR1 and CDR2 (germline): LNHNV, YYDKDF (reference sequence). The CDR3 nucleotides read TGTGCCACCAGCAGAGATCTTCAGGTGAACTATGGCTACACCTTC. It codes for CATSRDLQVNYGYTF.

The chain is built from TRBV27 and TRBJ2-7; the D gene is possibly TRBD1 (6 bases). This CDR3 is 15 amino acids long. Germline-derived CDR1 and CDR2 are MNHEY and SMNVEV (reference sequence). Trimming stripped 4 bases from V and 3 bases from J, with 16 bases between. CDR3 protein: CASSSTPRGIYEQYF. The CDR3 nucleotides read TGTGCCAGCAGTTCAACTCCCAGGGGTATCTACGAGCAGTACTTC.

The count of this clone is one. This sequence joins TRBV27 and TRBJ2-1, with 7 bases lining up with TRBD1. This CDR3 has 13 residues. Germline lookup yields CDR1 MNHEY and CDR2 SMNVEV (reference sequence). Losses at the gene ends were 6 bases for V and 3 bases for J; bases not matched to a gene: 2. The CDR3 coding sequence is TGTGCCAGCAGGACAGGGAGCTACAATGAGCAGTTCTTC. Translating it yields CASRTGSYNEQFF.

This clone was recorded once. Here the CDR3 reads CASLDRAGNTEAFF. In nucleotides, the CDR3 is TGTGCCAGCCTCGATAGGGCGGGGAACACTGAAGCTTTCTTT. V and J are TRBV28 and TRBJ1-1; D unclear. The ends were cut back, 8 bases at V and 1 base at J, with 14 bases in the middle. This CDR3 has 14 residues. In germline, CDR1 is MDHEN, CDR2 SYDVKM.